The 10 T cell receptor beta chains given below trace back to one sample, sequenced in a study of TIL therapy for anti-PD-1-resistant metastatic lung cancer. This sample's time point: pre-treatment sample, taken before nivolumab and TIL therapy. Sequencing used immunoSEQ v3. Clones were sequenced by immunoSEQ multiplex PCR, and TCRdb holds only the in-frame ones, with some missing. The table has tens of thousands of clones, 79% seen once; the top ten hold about 14%. The starting material was blood, obtained at baseline. These receptors all stem from a man between 65 and 85 years old with non-small cell lung cancer.

V usage is TRBV7-8 and J usage is TRBJ1-2; D not resolved. CDR1 is SGHVS, CDR2 FQNEAQ, per germline. Trimming left V 0 bases short and J 8 bases short, with 10 bases between. CDR3 length equals 13 residues. The DNA of the CDR3 is TGTGCCAGCAGCTTAGCGCGTGGAACCGGCTACACCTTC. It specifies CASSLARGTGYTF.

The chain uses TRBV5-4 and TRBJ2-7; possible D gene TRBD2, 6 bases. From germline, CDR1 is SGHNT and CDR2 YYREEE (reference sequence). V lost 2 bases, J lost 2 bases, and 11 bases lay in between. The CDR3 extends over 14 amino acids. Written as DNA, the CDR3 is TGTGCCAGCAGCTTTCACGGGGGAACCTACGAGCAGTACTTC. Translated: CASSFHGGTYEQYF.

This rearrangement joins TRBV27 to TRBJ2-7, with D possibly TRBD1 on 6 matching bases. The germline V gene encodes CDR1 MNHEY and CDR2 SMNVEV (reference sequence). This CDR3 has 14 amino acids. V dropped 6 bases and J dropped 2 bases, with 14 bases sitting between them. This chain's CDR3 is CASSPQDRTYEQYF. The CDR3 DNA follows: TGTGCCAGCAGCCCTCAAGACAGGACCTACGAGCAGTACTTC.

This clone was detected only once. The chain combines TRBV11-2 with TRBJ1-1; D might be TRBD1 (6 bases). Germline-derived CDR1 and CDR2 are SGHAT and FQNNGV. The CDR3 runs to 13 residues. V was pared by 3 bases and J by 1 base, with 6 bases between. CDR3 region: CASSLGQNTEAFF. The CDR3 region has the DNA TGTGCCAGCAGCTTGGGACAGAACACTGAAGCTTTCTTT.

The chain links TRBV7-9 to TRBJ2-7; TRBD1 matches 7 bases. Trimming cost V 0 bases and J 1 base; bases outside gene matches: 9. This CDR3 has 17 residues. The germline V gene encodes CDR1 SEHNR and CDR2 FQNEAQ (reference sequence). Written as DNA, the CDR3 is TGTGCCAGCAGCTTAGCGTTCGCTCAGGGGGATTCCTACGAGCAGTACTTC. Translating gives CASSLAFAQGDSYEQYF.

The V gene is TRBV21-1, the J gene TRBJ2-1; the table assigns TRBD2, which was not confirmed against the DNA. TRBV21-1 has pseudogene status. This CDR3 spans 17 amino acids. The CDR3 reads CASSKKGAGGGLNEQFF. CDR3 bases: TGTGCCAGCAGCAAAAAGGGGGCGGGAGGTGGCCTCAATGAGCAGTTCTTC.

The V gene is TRBV5-6, the J gene TRBJ2-7; 9 bases align to TRBD1. The CDR3 is made up of 15 amino acids. The V and J ends lost 0 bases and 7 bases, in that order; junction bases with no gene match: 8. Germline lookup yields CDR1 SGHDT and CDR2 YYEEEE. CDR3 protein: CASSLAGQGSVEQYF. CDR3 coding DNA: TGTGCCAGCAGCTTGGCCGGACAGGGGAGTGTAGAGCAGTACTTC.

This rearrangement joins TRBV4-1 to TRBJ1-2, with 12 bases matching TRBD1. J gave up 8 bases and V 1 base, and 5 bases lay outside the gene matches. The CDR3 is 15 amino acids. Looked up from germline, CDR1 is MGHRA and CDR2 is YSYEKL. The CDR3 protein is CASSQGGQGARGYTF. Here the CDR3 DNA reads TGCGCCAGCAGCCAAGGGGGACAGGGGGCCCGGGGCTACACCTTC.

The chain recombines TRBV19 with TRBJ1-2, with 9 bases lining up with TRBD1. Germline CDR1 and CDR2: LNHDA and SQIVND (reference sequence). The CDR3 contains 13 residues. V lost 7 bases and J lost 7; bases outside the gene matches: 7. CDR3 in amino acids: CASTRTGDSGYTF. The CDR3 region has the DNA TGTGCCAGTACCAGGACAGGGGATAGTGGCTACACCTTC.

The chain combines TRBV5-1 with TRBJ2-1; tentative D call: TRBD2 (5 bases). Germline values: CDR1 SGHRS, CDR2 YFSETQ. V lost 0 bases and J lost 2, with 9 bases in between. The CDR3 runs to 15 residues. The CDR3, as DNA: TGCGCCAGCAGCTTGGAATCGCGGGCCTACAATGAGCAGTTCTTC. As protein: CASSLESRAYNEQFF.